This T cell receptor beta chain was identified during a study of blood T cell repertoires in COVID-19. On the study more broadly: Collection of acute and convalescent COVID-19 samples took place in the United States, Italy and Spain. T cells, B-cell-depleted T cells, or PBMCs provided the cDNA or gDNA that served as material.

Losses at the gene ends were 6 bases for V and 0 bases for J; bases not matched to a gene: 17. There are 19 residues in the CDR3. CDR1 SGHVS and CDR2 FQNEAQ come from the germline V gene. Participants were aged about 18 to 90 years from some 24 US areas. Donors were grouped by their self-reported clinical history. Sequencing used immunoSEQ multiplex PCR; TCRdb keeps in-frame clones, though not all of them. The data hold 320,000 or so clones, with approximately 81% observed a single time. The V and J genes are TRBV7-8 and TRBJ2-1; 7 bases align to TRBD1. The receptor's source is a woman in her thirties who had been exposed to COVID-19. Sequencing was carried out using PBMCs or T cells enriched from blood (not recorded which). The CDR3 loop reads CASSFRFSITGASYNEQFF. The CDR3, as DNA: TGTGCCAGCAGTTTTAGGTTTTCTATTACAGGGGCCTCCTACAATGAGCAGTTCTTC.